This note documents a single T cell receptor beta chain sequence. These data originate in a study of OX40 agonist ivuxolimab in advanced cancers. Only in-frame clones appear in the TCRdb table, and some are missing; sequencing was by immunoSEQ multiplex PCR. This table holds around 95,000 clones, just over 90% found once. Trimming removed 0 bases from V and 0 bases from J, with 5 bases in between. Germline V CDR1 and CDR2: SGHRS, YFSETQ. The CDR3 sequence is 14 residues long. The specimen comprised CD4+ or CD8+ T cells sorted from blood, sampled in a trial of the OX40 agonist ivuxolimab. This sequence was found in an adult with an advanced solid tumor such as melanoma, head and neck, liver or kidney cancer. V gene TRBV5-1 combines with J gene TRBJ2-3; no firm D call. CDR3 sequence: CASSLAGSTDTQYF. DNA of the CDR3: TGCGCCAGCAGCTTGGCCGGCAGCACAGATACGCAGTATTTT. The entire variable domain, with the rest obtained from reference TRBV5-1 and TRBJ2-3, is as follows: KAGVTQTPRYLIKTRGQQVTLSCSPISGHRSVSWYQQTPGQGLQFLFEYFSETQRNKGNFPGRFSGRQFSNSRSEMNVSTLELGDSALYLCASSLAGSTDTQYFGPGTRLTVL.